The T cell receptor (beta chain) under discussion was sequenced for a study of shared clonotypes between healthy human individuals. This CDR3 is built from 18 residues. V was shortened by 0 bases and J by 1 base, with 20 bases between the two germline ends. Germline lookup yields CDR1 SGHRS and CDR2 YFSETQ. Generated by immunoSEQ multiplex PCR, the TCRdb table keeps only in-frame clones and is missing some. The table shows 1,500,000 or so clones, with around 97% occurring only once. Material: naive CD4+ T cells sorted from blood. As for subset: CD45RA+ positively selected. The clonotype was recovered from a man aged 30-40 years in good health. The chain combines TRBV5-1 with TRBJ2-7; a possible D gene is TRBD1 (5 bases). The CDR3: CASSLVSARVQWSYEQYF. The CDR3 bases are TGCGCCAGCAGCTTGGTTTCAGCCAGGGTACAGTGGTCCTACGAGCAGTACTTC.